This TCR beta chain was obtained from a study of T-cell memory formation after mild COVID-19. Study results and caveats: Clones that contracted clustered mainly in CM and EM if CD4+ and in EMRA if CD8+.

TCRdb passed the 5' RACE reads through MiXCR, listing each CDR3 protein once. The sample yields hundreds of thousands of distinct CDR3 sequences, around a sixth seen once. This clonotype was recorded a few times. Its cognate antigen is unknown. Germline trimming cut 11 bases from V and 4 bases from J; bases unmatched to any gene: 6. CDR3 length: 13 residues. Germline V gene sequence: CDR1 ENHRY, CDR2 SYGVKD. This TCR was recovered from a man between 18 and 29 years old who had mild COVID-19 (a few samples of this study predate the infection). Cell type and time point are not known. The sample consisted of PBMCs or a T cell subset sorted from them (not recorded which). The chain carries TRBV10-3 and TRBJ2-2; 8 bases are a match to TRBD2. The CDR3 DNA reads as TGTGCCTCCCGCGGGGGGCGCACCGGGGAGCTGTTTTTT. Translated, it gives CASRGGRTGELFF.